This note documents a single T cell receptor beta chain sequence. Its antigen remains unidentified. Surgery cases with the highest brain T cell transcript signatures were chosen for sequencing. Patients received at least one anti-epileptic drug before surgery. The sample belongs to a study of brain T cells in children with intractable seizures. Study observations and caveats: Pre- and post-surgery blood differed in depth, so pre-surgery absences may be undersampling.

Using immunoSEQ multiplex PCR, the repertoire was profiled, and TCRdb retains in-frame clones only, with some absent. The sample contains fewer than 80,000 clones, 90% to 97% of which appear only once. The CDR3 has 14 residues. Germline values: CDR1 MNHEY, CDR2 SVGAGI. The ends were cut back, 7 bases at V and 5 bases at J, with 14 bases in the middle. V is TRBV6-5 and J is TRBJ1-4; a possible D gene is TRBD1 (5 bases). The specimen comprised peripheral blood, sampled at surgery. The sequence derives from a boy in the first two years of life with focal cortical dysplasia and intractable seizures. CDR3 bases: TGTGCCAGCAACCAGGGTTGGAGAAATGAAAAACTGTTTTTT. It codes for CASNQGWRNEKLFF.